These T cell receptor beta chains were read from a single sample in a study of post-analysis software for immune sequencing data. TCRdb reprocessed the PCR reads via MiXCR and lists one record per CDR3 protein. The sample lists some 450,000 distinct CDR3 sequences, nearly 45% occurring once. Sequencing was carried out using blood. The receptors shown here come from a girl under 18 with multiple sclerosis. The CDR3 runs from the conserved cysteine through the conserved F or W. D genes are given only for firm matches. Clone size is not always given. Where it is, it says once, few, many or a class for expanded clones.

-	-	TRBV5-1	TRBJ1-1	CASSLEWGRNTEAFF	TGCGCCAGCAGCTTGGAGTGGGGCAGAAACACTGAAGCTTTCTTT
-	few	TRBV13	TRBJ2-3	CASSSTGYTQYF	TGTGCCAGCAGCTCCACGGGGTATACGCAGTATTTT
TRBD1	-	TRBV7-9	TRBJ2-1	CASSSDREPYNEQFF	TGTGCCAGCAGCTCAGACAGGGAGCCTTACAATGAGCAGTTCTTC
-	few	TRBV20-1	TRBJ2-7	CSASKALGAYEQYF	TGCAGTGCTAGTAAAGCGCTGGGCGCCTACGAGCAGTACTTC
TRBD2	many	TRBV12-3/TRBV12-4	TRBJ2-5	CASSSTSGRETQYF	TGTGCCAGCAGTTCAACTAGCGGGAGAGAGACCCAGTACTTC
-	-	TRBV5-1	TRBJ2-3	CASSRPGDTQYF	TGCGCCAGCAGCAGGCCAGGAGATACGCAGTATTTT
-	once	TRBV29-1	TRBJ2-7	CSVNGQGLDNEQYF	TGCAGCGTTAATGGGCAGGGGTTAGACAATGAGCAGTACTTC
-	-	TRBV7-2	TRBJ1-5	CASSLIWGIGNQPQHF	TGTGCCAGCAGCTTAATCTGGGGTATCGGCAATCAGCCCCAGCATTTT
TRBD2	-	TRBV7-3	TRBJ2-5	CASSLTQEREQYF	TGTGCCAGCAGCTTAACGCAGGAGCGGGAGCAGTACTTC
TRBD1	-	TRBV4-3	TRBJ2-6	CASSLETGSGTNVLTF	TGCGCCAGCAGCCTGGAGACAGGGAGTGGGACCAACGTCCTGACTTTC
-	-	TRBV28	TRBJ2-1	CASVEGYEQFF	TGTGCCAGCGTTGAGGGGTATGAGCAGTTCTTC
TRBD2	medium-sized	TRBV7-3	TRBJ2-3	CASSPRPGLADVTDTQYF	TGTGCCAGCAGCCCCCGCCCGGGACTAGCGGACGTCACAGATACGCAGTATTTT
-	-	TRBV14	TRBJ1-1	CASSRNRARGVEAFF	TGTGCCAGCAGCCGAAACAGGGCCCGCGGTGTCGAAGCTTTCTTT
-	few	TRBV7-2	TRBJ2-6	CASSLAESGANVLTF	TGTGCCAGCAGCTTAGCAGAATCTGGGGCCAACGTCCTGACTTTC
-	-	TRBV4-2	TRBJ1-1	CASSQDWMVNTEAFF	TGTGCCAGCAGCCAAGATTGGATGGTGAACACTGAAGCTTTCTTT
TRBD2	-	TRBV20-1	TRBJ2-1	CSPKPRLTYVGGPGEQFF	TGCAGTCCCAAACCTCGACTAACTTACGTGGGAGGGCCAGGAGAGCAGTTCTTC
TRBD1	-	TRBV12-3/TRBV12-4	TRBJ1-5	CASRRDRAAQPQHF	TGTGCCAGCAGACGGGACAGGGCTGCGCAGCCCCAGCATTTT
-	-	TRBV20-1	TRBJ2-7	CSAKKTDEGAYEQYF	TGCAGTGCCAAGAAAACCGATGAAGGAGCCTACGAGCAGTACTTC
TRBD1	-	TRBV20-1	TRBJ2-3	CSARDPQGASTDTQYF	TGCAGTGCTAGAGACCCACAGGGGGCTAGCACAGATACGCAGTATTTT
-	-	TRBV29-1	TRBJ1-1	CSGEGNTEAFF	TGCAGCGGCGAGGGGAACACTGAAGCTTTCTTT
-	once	TRBV20-1	TRBJ2-1	CSAEDIANSYEQFF	TGCAGTGCAGAAGACATTGCCAACTCCTACGAGCAGTTCTTC
-	once	TRBV28	TRBJ1-1	CASSPPGLTEAFF	TGTGCCAGCAGTCCTCCAGGGTTGACTGAAGCTTTCTTT
-	few	TRBV7-9	TRBJ2-7	CASSSLSPRPYEQYF	TGTGCCAGCAGCTCCTTATCCCCCCGGCCCTACGAGCAGTACTTC
-	once	TRBV7-8	TRBJ2-5	CAGRFGGQETQYF	TGTGCCGGGAGATTCGGCGGCCAAGAGACCCAGTACTTC
TRBD2	-	TRBV14	TRBJ2-1	CASRRTSGRGGYNEQFF	TGTGCCAGCAGACGGACTAGCGGGAGGGGAGGCTACAATGAGCAGTTCTTC
-	few	TRBV28	TRBJ1-5	CASSTQSNPQHF	TGTGCCAGCAGTACCCAGAGTAACCCCCAGCATTTT
TRBD2	-	TRBV5-1	TRBJ2-1	CASSLQPGLAGDSYNEQFF	TGCGCCAGCAGCCTACAGCCGGGACTAGCGGGAGACTCCTACAATGAGCAGTTCTTC
-	-	TRBV9	TRBJ1-1	CASSPREINREGNTEAFF	TGTGCCAGCAGCCCACGAGAGATAAACAGGGAGGGGAACACTGAAGCTTTCTTT
-	once	TRBV28	TRBJ2-7	CATAGPSYEQYF	TGTGCCACGGCAGGGCCCTCCTACGAGCAGTACTTC
TRBD1	-	TRBV20-1	TRBJ2-1	CSASGGTGANEQFF	TGCAGTGCTAGCGGCGGGACAGGGGCTAATGAGCAGTTCTTC
-	-	TRBV28	TRBJ1-2	CASSLLSTLGNYGYTF	TGTGCCAGCAGTTTACTCTCCACACTGGGGAACTATGGCTACACCTTC
TRBD1	once	TRBV6-1	TRBJ2-3	CASERDRGTDTQYF	TGTGCCAGCGAACGGGACAGAGGGACAGATACGCAGTATTTT
-	-	TRBV9	TRBJ2-1	CASSVQAGTYNEQFF	TGTGCCAGCAGCGTCCAAGCGGGCACCTACAATGAGCAGTTCTTC
-	few	TRBV29-1	TRBJ2-5	CSVEDYTANQETQYF	TGCAGCGTTGAAGATTATACAGCGAACCAAGAGACCCAGTACTTC
TRBD2	-	TRBV5-1	TRBJ2-7	CASSLGGSLYEQYF	TGCGCCAGCAGCTTGGGCGGGAGTCTCTACGAGCAGTACTTC
TRBD2	-	TRBV4-1	TRBJ2-3	CASSQEAAGGRTDTQYF	TGCGCCAGCAGCCAAGAGGCGGCGGGGGGACGCACAGATACGCAGTATTTT
TRBD1	many	TRBV7-2	TRBJ2-7	CASRSRDRVDEQYF	TGTGCCAGCAGATCTCGGGACAGGGTCGACGAGCAGTACTTC
TRBD1	-	TRBV9	TRBJ1-5	CASSVGQGSGQPQHF	TGTGCCAGCAGCGTAGGACAGGGTAGCGGTCAGCCCCAGCATTTT
-	-	TRBV20-1	TRBJ1-2	CSASGETYGYTF	TGCAGTGCTAGTGGGGAGACCTATGGCTACACCTTC
TRBD2	-	TRBV5-6	TRBJ2-5	CASRTWVAGLQETQYF	TGTGCCAGCAGAACTTGGGTAGCGGGGTTACAAGAGACCCAGTACTTC
-	few	TRBV12-3/TRBV12-4	TRBJ1-5	CASSFGVGVGVSNQPQHF	TGTGCCAGCAGTTTCGGGGTAGGAGTAGGGGTTAGCAATCAGCCCCAGCATTTT
TRBD1	-	TRBV7-9	TRBJ2-7	CASRAGGYYEQYF	TGTGCCAGCAGGGCAGGGGGCTACTACGAGCAGTACTTC
-	-	TRBV28	TRBJ2-7	CASSDSSYEQCF	TGTGCCAGCAGTGACAGCTCCTACGAGCAGTGCTTC
TRBD1	few	TRBV9	TRBJ1-5	CASSVGQGGQPQHF	TGTGCCAGCAGCGTAGGCCAGGGGGGTCAGCCCCAGCATTTT
-	few	TRBV12-3/TRBV12-4	TRBJ2-3	CASSLLMWSGSTDTQYF	TGTGCCAGCAGTTTACTTATGTGGAGCGGATCCACAGATACGCAGTATTTT
-	-	TRBV11-2	TRBJ2-3	CASSRPRVRADQNLSTDTQYF	TGTGCCAGCAGCCGTCCGCGAGTCCGGGCGGACCAAAACTTAAGCACAGATACGCAGTATTTT